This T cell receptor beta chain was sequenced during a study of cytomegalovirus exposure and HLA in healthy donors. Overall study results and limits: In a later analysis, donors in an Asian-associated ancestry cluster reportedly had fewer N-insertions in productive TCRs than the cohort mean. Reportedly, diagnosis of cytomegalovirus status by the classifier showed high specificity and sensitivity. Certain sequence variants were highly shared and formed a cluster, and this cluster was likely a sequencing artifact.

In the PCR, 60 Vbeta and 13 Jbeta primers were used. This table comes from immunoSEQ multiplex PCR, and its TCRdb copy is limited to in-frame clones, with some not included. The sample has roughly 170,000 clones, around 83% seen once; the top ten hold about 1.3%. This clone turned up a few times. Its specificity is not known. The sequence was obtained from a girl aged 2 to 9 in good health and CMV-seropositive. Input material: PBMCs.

Here the CDR3 reads CASSLTSGANEKLFF. DNA for the CDR3: TGTGCCAGCAGTTTGACTAGTGGGGCTAATGAAAAACTGTTTTTT. This rearrangement joins TRBV6-5 to TRBJ1-4; no reliable D call. This CDR3 has 15 residues. Trimming left V 4 bases short and J 3 bases short, with 12 bases between. The germline gives CDR1 MNHEY, CDR2 SVGAGI.